This T cell receptor beta chain derives from a study of T cell clonality in common variable immunodeficiency. This clone was picked up many times. Generated by immunoSEQ multiplex PCR, the TCRdb table keeps only in-frame clones and is missing some. Recorded here are tens of thousands of clones, none singletons. The receptor's source is a person aged 18-69 years in good health. Sequencing was performed on peripheral blood mononuclear cells.

CDR3 in amino acids: CAIQGSSYNEQFF. CDR3 bases read: TGTGCCATACAGGGCAGCTCCTACAATGAG. The chain combines TRBV28 with TRBJ2-1, with a possible D match to TRBD1 (6 bases). The read terminates 3 residues before the CDR3 end, so the remaining end is supplied by the germline J gene. V gave up 10 bases and J gave up 0 bases, with 10 bases separating them. The CDR3 covers 13 residues. The germline V gene encodes CDR1 MDHEN and CDR2 SYDVKM.